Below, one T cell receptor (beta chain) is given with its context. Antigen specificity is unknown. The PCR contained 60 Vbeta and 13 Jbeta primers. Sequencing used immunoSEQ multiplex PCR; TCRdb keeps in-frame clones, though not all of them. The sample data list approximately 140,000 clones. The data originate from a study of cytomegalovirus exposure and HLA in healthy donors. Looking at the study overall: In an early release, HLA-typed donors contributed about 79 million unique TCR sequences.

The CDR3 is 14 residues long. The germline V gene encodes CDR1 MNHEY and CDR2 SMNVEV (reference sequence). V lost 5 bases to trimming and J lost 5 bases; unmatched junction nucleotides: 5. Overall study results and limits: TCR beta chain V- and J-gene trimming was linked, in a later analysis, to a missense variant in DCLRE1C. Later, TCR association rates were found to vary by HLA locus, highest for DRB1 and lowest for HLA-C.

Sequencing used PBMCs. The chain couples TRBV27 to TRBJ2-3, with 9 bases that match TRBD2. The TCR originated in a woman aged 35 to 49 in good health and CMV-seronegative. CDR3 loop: CASSSGGPGDTQYF. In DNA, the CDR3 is TGTGCCAGCAGTAGCGGGGGGCCGGGAGATACGCAGTATTTT.